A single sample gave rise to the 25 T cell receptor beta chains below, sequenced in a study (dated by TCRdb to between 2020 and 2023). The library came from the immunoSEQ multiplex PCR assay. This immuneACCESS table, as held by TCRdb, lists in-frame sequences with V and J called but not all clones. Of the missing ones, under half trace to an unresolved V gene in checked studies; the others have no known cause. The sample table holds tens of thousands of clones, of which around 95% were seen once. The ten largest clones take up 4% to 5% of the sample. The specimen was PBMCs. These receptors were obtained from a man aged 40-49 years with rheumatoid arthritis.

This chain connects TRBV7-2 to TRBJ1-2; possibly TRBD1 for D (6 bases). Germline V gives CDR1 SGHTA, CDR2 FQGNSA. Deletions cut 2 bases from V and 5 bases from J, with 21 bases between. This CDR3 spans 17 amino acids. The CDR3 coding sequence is TGTGCCAGCAGCTTACCGGGGGGTCGAACAGGGCCTTATGGCTACACCTTC. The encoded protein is CASSLPGGRTGPYGYTF.

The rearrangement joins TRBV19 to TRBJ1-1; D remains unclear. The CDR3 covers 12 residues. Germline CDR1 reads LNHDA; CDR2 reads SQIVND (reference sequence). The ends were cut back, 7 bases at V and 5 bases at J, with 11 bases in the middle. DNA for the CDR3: TGTGCCAGTATAAGGGAGGATACTGAAGCTTTCTTT. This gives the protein CASIREDTEAFF. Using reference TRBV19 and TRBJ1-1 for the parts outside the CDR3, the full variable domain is DGGITQSPKYLFRKEGQNVTLSCEQNLNHDAMYWYRQDPGQGLRLIYYSQIVNDFQKGDIAEGYSVSREKKESFPLTVTSAQKNPTAFYLCASIREDTEAFFGQGTRLTVV.

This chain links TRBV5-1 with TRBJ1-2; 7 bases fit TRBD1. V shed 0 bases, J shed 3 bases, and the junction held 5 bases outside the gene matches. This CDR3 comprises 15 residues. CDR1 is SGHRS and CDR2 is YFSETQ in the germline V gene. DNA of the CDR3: TGCGCCAGCAGCTTGGGACAGGGCCGCGACTATGGCTACACCTTC. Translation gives CASSLGQGRDYGYTF. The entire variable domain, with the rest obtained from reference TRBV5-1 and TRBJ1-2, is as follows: KAGVTQTPRYLIKTRGQQVTLSCSPISGHRSVSWYQQTPGQGLQFLFEYFSETQRNKGNFPGRFSGRQFSNSRSEMNVSTLELGDSALYLCASSLGQGRDYGYTFGSGTRLTVV.

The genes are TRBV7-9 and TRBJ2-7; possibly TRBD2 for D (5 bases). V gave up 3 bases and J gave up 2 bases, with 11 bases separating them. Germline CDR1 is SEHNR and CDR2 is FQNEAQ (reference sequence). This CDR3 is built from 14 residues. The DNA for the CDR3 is TGTGCCAGCAGCTTCGGACTTACCGCCTACGAGCAGTACTTC. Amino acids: CASSFGLTAYEQYF.

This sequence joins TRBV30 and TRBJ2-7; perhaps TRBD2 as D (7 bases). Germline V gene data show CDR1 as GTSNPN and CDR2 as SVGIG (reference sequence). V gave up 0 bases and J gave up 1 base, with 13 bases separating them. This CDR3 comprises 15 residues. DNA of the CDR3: TGTGCCTGGAGTGTACGGGGGGCAAGTTCCTACGAGCAGTACTTC. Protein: CAWSVRGASSYEQYF.

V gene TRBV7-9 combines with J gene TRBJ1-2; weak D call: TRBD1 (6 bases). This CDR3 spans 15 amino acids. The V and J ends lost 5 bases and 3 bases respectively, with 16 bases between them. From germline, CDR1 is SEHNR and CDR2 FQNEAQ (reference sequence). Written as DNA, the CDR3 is TGTGCCAGCAGCCCTCACAGGGATCGCCACTATGGCTACACCTTC. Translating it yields CASSPHRDRHYGYTF.

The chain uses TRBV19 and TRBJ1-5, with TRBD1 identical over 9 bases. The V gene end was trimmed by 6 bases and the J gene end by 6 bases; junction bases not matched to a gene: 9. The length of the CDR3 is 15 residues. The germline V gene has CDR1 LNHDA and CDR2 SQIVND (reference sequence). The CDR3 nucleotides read TGTGCCAGTAGCCGTGGACAGGGGACAGGTCAGCCCCAGCATTTT. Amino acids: CASSRGQGTGQPQHF.

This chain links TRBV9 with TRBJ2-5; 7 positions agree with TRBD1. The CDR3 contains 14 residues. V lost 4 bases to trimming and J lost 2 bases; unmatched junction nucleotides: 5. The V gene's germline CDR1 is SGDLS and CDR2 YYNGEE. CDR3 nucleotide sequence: TGTGCCAGCAGCACCACGGGACAGCAAGAGACCCAGTACTTC. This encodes CASSTTGQQETQYF.

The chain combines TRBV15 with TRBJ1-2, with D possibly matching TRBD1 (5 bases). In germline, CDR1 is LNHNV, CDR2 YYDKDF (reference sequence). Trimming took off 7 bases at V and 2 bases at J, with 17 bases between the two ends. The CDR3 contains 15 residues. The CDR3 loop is CATTSPGGMNYGYTF. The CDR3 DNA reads TGTGCCACCACCTCCCCGGGGGGGATGAACTATGGCTACACCTTC.

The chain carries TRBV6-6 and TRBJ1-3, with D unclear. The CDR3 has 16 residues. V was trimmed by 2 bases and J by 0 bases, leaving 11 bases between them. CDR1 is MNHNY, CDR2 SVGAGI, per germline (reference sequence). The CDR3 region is CASSYPAPSSGNTIYF. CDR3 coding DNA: TGTGCCAGCAGTTACCCCGCACCGAGCTCTGGAAACACCATATATTTT.

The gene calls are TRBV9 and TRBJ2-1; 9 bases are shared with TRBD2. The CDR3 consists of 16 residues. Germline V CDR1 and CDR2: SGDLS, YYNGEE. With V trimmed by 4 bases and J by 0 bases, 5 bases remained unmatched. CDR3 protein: CASSTLAGSSYNEQFF. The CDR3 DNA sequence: TGTGCCAGCAGCACTCTAGCGGGGAGCTCCTACAATGAGCAGTTCTTC.

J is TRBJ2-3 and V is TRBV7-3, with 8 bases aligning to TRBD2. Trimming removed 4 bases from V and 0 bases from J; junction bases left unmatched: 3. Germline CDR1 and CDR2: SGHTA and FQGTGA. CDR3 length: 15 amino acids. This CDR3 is CASSSASGSTDTQYF. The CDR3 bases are TGTGCCAGCAGCTCAGCTAGCGGGAGCACAGATACGCAGTATTTT.

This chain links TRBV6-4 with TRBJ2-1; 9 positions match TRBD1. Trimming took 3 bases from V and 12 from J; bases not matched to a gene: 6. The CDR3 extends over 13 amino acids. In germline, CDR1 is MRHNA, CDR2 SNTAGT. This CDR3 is CASSDGTGIGQFF. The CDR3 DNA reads TGTGCCAGCAGTGATGGGACAGGGATCGGGCAGTTCTTC.

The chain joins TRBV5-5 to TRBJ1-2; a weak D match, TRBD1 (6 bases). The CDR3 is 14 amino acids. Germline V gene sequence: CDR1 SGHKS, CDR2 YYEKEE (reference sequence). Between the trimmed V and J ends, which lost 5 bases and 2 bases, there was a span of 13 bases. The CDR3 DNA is TGTGCCAGCAGTAAACAGGGAGTAAACTATGGCTACACCTTC. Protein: CASSKQGVNYGYTF.

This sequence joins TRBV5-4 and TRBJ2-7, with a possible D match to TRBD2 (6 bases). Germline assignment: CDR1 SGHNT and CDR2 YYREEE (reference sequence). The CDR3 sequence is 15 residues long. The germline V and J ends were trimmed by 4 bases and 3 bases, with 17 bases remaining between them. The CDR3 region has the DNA TGTGCCAGCAGCGCGGCCGCATTCGGGGGCTACGAGCAGTACTTC. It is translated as CASSAAAFGGYEQYF. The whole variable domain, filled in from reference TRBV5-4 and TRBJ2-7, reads ETGVTQSPTHLIKTRGQQVTLRCSSQSGHNTVSWYQQALGQGPQFIFQYYREEENGRGNFPPRFSGLQFPNYSSELNVNALELDDSALYLCASSAAAFGGYEQYFGPGTRLTVT.

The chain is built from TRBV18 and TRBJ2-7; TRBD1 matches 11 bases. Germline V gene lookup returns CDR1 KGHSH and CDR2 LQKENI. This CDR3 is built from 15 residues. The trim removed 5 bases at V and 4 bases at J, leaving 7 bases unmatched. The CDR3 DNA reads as TGTGCCAGCTCAAACACCCGGGACAGGGGGTACGAGCAGTACTTC. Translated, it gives CASSNTRDRGYEQYF.

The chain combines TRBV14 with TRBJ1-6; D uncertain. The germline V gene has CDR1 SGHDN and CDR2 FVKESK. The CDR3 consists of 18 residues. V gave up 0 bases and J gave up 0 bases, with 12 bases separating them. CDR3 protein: CASSQDRQVLSYNSPLHF. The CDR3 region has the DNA TGTGCCAGCAGCCAAGATAGGCAGGTCCTCTCCTATAATTCACCCCTCCACTTT.

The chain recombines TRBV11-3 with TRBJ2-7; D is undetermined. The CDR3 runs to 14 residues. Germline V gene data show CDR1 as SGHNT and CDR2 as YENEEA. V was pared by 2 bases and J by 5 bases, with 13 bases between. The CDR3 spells CASSLSQWPHEQYF. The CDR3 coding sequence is TGTGCCAGCAGCTTATCCCAGTGGCCCCACGAGCAGTACTTC.

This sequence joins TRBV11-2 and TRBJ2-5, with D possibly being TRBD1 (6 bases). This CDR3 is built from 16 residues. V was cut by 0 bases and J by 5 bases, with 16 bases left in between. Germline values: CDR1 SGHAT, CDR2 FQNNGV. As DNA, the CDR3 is TGTGCCAGCAGCTTAGATCCGGACAGCAAGGCGGAGACCCAGTACTTC. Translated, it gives CASSLDPDSKAETQYF.

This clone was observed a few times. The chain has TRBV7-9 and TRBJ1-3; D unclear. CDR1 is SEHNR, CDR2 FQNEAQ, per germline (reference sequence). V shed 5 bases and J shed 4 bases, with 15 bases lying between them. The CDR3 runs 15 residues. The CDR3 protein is CASSPVGNRGNTIYF. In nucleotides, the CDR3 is TGTGCCAGCAGCCCAGTCGGGAACAGAGGAAACACCATATATTTT.

For the CDR3, the DNA is TGCAGCGTTGTAGGGACATACCGCACAGATACGCAGTATTTT. It encodes CSVVGTYRTDTQYF. The rearrangement links TRBV29-1 to TRBJ2-3; D is possibly TRBD1 (6 bases). Germline values: CDR1 SQVTM, CDR2 ANQGSEA. The CDR3 totals 14 residues. V was shortened by 4 bases and J by 1 base, with 12 bases between the two germline ends.

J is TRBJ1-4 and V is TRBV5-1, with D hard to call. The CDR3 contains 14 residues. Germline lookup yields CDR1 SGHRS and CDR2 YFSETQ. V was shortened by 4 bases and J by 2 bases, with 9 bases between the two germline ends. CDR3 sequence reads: CASSLGRTNEKLFF. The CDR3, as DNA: TGCGCCAGCAGCCTCGGTAGGACTAATGAAAAACTGTTTTTT.

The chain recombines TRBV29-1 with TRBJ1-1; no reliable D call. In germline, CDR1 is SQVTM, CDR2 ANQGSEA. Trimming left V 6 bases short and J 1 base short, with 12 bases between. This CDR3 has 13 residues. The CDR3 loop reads CSVGRPKNTEAFF. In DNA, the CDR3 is TGCAGCGTCGGACGGCCGAAGAACACTGAAGCTTTCTTT.

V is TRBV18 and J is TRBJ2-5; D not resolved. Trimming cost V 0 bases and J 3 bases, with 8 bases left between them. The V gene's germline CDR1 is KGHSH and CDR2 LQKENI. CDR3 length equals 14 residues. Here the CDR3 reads CASSPPSVKETQYF. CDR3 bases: TGTGCCAGCTCACCACCGTCAGTCAAAGAGACCCAGTACTTC.

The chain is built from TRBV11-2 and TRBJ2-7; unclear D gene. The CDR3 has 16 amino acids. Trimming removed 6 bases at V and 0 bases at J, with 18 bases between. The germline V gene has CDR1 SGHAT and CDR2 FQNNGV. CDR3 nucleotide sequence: TGTGCCAGCAGTGGGGAAAGGGCGGAAAGCTCCTACGAGCAGTACTTC. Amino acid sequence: CASSGERAESSYEQYF.